This entry features one T cell receptor (beta chain) sequence. Its target is unknown. This sample is drawn from a study of OX40 agonist ivuxolimab in advanced cancers. Germline CDR1 is LNHDA and CDR2 is SQIVND (reference sequence). CDR3 length: 14 amino acids. The V end was cut by 7 bases, the J end by 4 bases, with 14 bases between. Generated by immunoSEQ multiplex PCR, the TCRdb table keeps only in-frame clones and is missing some. The sample has 35,000 to 40,000 clones, about 85% seen once. Whole-study findings and limits: Partly responding patients at 0.1-3.0 mg/kg showed some of the smallest clonal expansion.

The source is an adult with an advanced solid tumor such as melanoma, head and neck, liver or kidney cancer. The J gene is TRBJ1-5, the V gene TRBV19; perhaps TRBD1 as D (5 bases). The specimen was CD4+ or CD8+ T cells sorted from blood, collected in a trial of the OX40 agonist ivuxolimab. For the CDR3, the DNA is TGTGCCAGTATTCAGGGCCTAGGGAATCAGCCCCAGCATTTT. Translating it yields CASIQGLGNQPQHF.